Described below is a single T cell receptor (beta chain) sequence and its context. TCR beta chains were sequenced at survey level with immunoSEQ. Sequencing used immunoSEQ multiplex PCR; TCRdb keeps in-frame clones, though not all of them. Seen here are tens of thousands of clones, about 93% observed once, and the top ten hold 3.5% to 5.5%. V was clipped by 3 bases and J by 4 bases, with 14 bases between them. The CDR3 loop spans 15 amino acids. The germline V gene encodes CDR1 SGHTA and CDR2 FQGTGA. Sequenced input: PBMCs. The receptor's source is a man aged 35 to 55 with rheumatoid arthritis. The chain recombines TRBV7-3 with TRBJ2-3, with D possibly being TRBD2 (6 bases). As DNA, the CDR3 is TGTGCCAGCAGCTTTCACGGGACTCTGTCAGATACGCAGTATTTT. The encoded protein is CASSFHGTLSDTQYF.